This T cell receptor beta chain was recovered during a study of blood T cells in healthy people across ages. General study points: Roughly linear declines in TCR beta diversity per million T cells occurred with age. Both higher diversity and more naive CD4+ cells marked long-lived donors when set against aged donors.

Collection of 8.5 to 10 milliliters of peripheral blood was performed for each donor. A second PCR of 7 to 11 cycles used a sample-barcoded 5' primer and a J-beta primer mix. A single record per CDR3 protein comes from TCRdb applying MiXCR to the 5' RACE reads. This table holds hundreds of thousands of distinct CDR3 sequences, about 30% found once. In this sample, this clonotype turned up many times. Its antigen is unknown. This CDR3 has 15 amino acids. The germline CDR1 and CDR2 sequences are SGDLS and YYNGEE. V was clipped by 0 bases and J by 2 bases, with 9 bases between them. This receptor was taken from an elderly woman in good health. The sample consisted of blood. V gene TRBV9 combines with J gene TRBJ2-1; D is unresolved. CDR3 bases: TGTGCCAGCAGCGTAGACGTAGGTACCTACAATGAGCAGTTCTTC. It yields the protein CASSVDVGTYNEQFF.